The rows below give T cell receptor beta chains drawn from one sample of a study of T cells in Graves' hyperthyroidism and ophthalmopathy. TCRdb redid the calling of the multiplex PCR reads with MiXCR, one entry per CDR3 protein. The sample contains some 490,000 distinct CDR3 sequences, approximately 23% of which appear only once. Sequencing was carried out using blood. These receptors were collected from a woman between 70 and 85 years old with Graves' ophthalmopathy. CDR3s include the opening cysteine and the closing phenylalanine or tryptophan. Fields, in order: D gene, V gene, J gene, clone size, CDR3 DNA, CDR3 protein. D genes are given only for firm matches. Clone size is stated in some rows and not others, as once, few, many or a class when expanded.

>NA|TRBV12-3/TRBV12-4|TRBJ1-1|many
TGTGCCAGCAGAGTCAGGGATCTGAACACTGAAGCTTTCTTT
CASRVRDLNTEAFF
>NA|TRBV7-8|TRBJ2-1|NA
TGTGCCAGCAGCCCGTTTGCCCCGGTAGGGCAGTTCTTC
CASSPFAPVGQFF
>NA|TRBV24-1|TRBJ2-1|NA
TGTGCCACCAGTGGGTTGACAGCGGCCTCCTACAATGAGCAGTTCTTC
CATSGLTAASYNEQFF
>NA|TRBV5-4|TRBJ2-5|many
TGTGCCAGCAGCTTCCAGCGGGTGCAAGAGACCCAGTACTTC
CASSFQRVQETQYF
>TRBD1|TRBV6-1|TRBJ2-5|NA
TGTGCCAGCAGACTCTTGGGCAGGGGGAACCAAGAGACCCAGTACTTC
CASRLLGRGNQETQYF
>NA|TRBV28|TRBJ1-2|many
TGTGCCAGCGCGGGGGCAGTCAGTTCCCTCTATGGCTACACCTTC
CASAGAVSSLYGYTF
>NA|TRBV9|TRBJ2-3|few
TGTGCCAGCAGCGCCCAGCCGTACACAGATACGCAGTATTTT
CASSAQPYTDTQYF
>TRBD2|TRBV11-3|TRBJ2-3|many
TGTGCCAGCAGCTTAGGGACTAGCGGGAGGACAGATACGCAGTATTTT
CASSLGTSGRTDTQYF
>NA|TRBV24-1|TRBJ2-3|NA
TGTGCCACCAATACTTCTCGGAAGGATACGCAGTATTTT
CATNTSRKDTQYF
>NA|TRBV12-3/TRBV12-4|TRBJ1-5|few
TGTGCCAGCAGTCCACAGGGCTGGCAGCCCCAGCATTTT
CASSPQGWQPQHF
>NA|TRBV7-4|TRBJ1-5|NA
TGTGCCAGCAGCCCCTTCGGGGGTCGCGGGTATCAGCCCCAGCATTTT
CASSPFGGRGYQPQHF
>NA|TRBV7-6|TRBJ1-1|NA
TGTGCCAGCAGCTTAGCTGAGGGGAGCACTGAAGCTTTCTTT
CASSLAEGSTEAFF
>NA|TRBV27|TRBJ2-6|NA
TGTGCCAGCAGTCTTACTCAAACAAGTTTCTCTGGGGCCAACGTCCTGACTTTC
CASSLTQTSFSGANVLTF
>TRBD2|TRBV25-1|TRBJ2-3|NA
TGTGCCAGCAGGCACTGGACTAGCGGGAGCTTATCGCAGTATTTT
CASRHWTSGSLSQYF
>TRBD2|TRBV12-3/TRBV12-4|TRBJ2-1|few
TGTGCCAGCAGTCCGCTTAGCGGGAACTCCTACAATGAGCAGTTCTTC
CASSPLSGNSYNEQFF
>NA|TRBV27|TRBJ1-2|NA
TGTGCCAGCAGTTTAAGGTCTCCAAGGGGCCTGTATGGCTACACCTTC
CASSLRSPRGLYGYTF
>TRBD2|TRBV29-1|TRBJ2-1|few
TGCAGCGTCCGGGAGGACCGCAATGAGCAGTTCTTC
CSVREDRNEQFF
>NA|TRBV15|TRBJ2-5|NA
TGTGCCACCAGCTCCTATCAGGGAGCCGGAGAGACCCAGTACTTC
CATSSYQGAGETQYF
>NA|TRBV3-1|TRBJ2-3|many
TGTGCCAGCAGCCATCAAAGCGGAGATACGCAGTATTTT
CASSHQSGDTQYF
>TRBD2|TRBV19|TRBJ2-7|NA
TGTGCCAGTAGTATGGGAGCGGGGCTAGAGCAGTACTTC
CASSMGAGLEQYF
>TRBD2|TRBV29-1|TRBJ2-1|few
TGCAGCGTTGCCCCCCGGACTAGCGGATCCTACAATGAGCAGTTCTTC
CSVAPRTSGSYNEQFF
>NA|TRBV6-1|TRBJ2-2|NA
TGTGCCAGCAGTGAACAGGGGTATGGGGAGCTGTTTTTT
CASSEQGYGELFF
>NA|TRBV2|TRBJ2-4|few
TGTGCCGGGGGAATAGCCAAAAACATTCAGTACTTC
CAGGIAKNIQYF
>NA|TRBV11-2|TRBJ1-1|few
TGTGCCAGCAGCTTCGCCCCGCAGTCAGCTTTCTTT
CASSFAPQSAFF
>TRBD2|TRBV7-2|TRBJ2-7|many
TGTGCCAGCAGTCCCGGGACTACGGCCTACGAGCAGTACTTC
CASSPGTTAYEQYF
>TRBD1|TRBV19|TRBJ1-1|NA
TGTGCCTGCCGGGACAGGGTGATGATGATAGCTTTCTTT
CACRDRVMMIAFF
>NA|TRBV25-1|TRBJ2-5|NA
TGTGCCAGCGGGCGACCCCAAGAGACCCAGTACTTC
CASGRPQETQYF
>TRBD1|TRBV3-1|TRBJ1-2|few
TGTGCCAGCAGCCAGCGTACCGGGACAGGGGGCATCTATGGCTACACCTTC
CASSQRTGTGGIYGYTF